The T cell receptor beta chain under discussion was sequenced for a study of OX40 agonist ivuxolimab in advanced cancers. Notes on the research overall: Ivuxolimab was a fully human IgG2 agonistic monoclonal antibody targeting the costimulatory receptor OX40 (CD134). Peripheral TCRbeta sequencing aimed to test whether ivuxolimab altered TCR sequence diversity and caused clonal T-cell expansion. Prior anti-PD-1, anti-PD-L1 or anti-CTLA-4 therapy was permitted, and checkpoint inhibitors had been received by roughly 42% of dose-escalation patients. Partial responses occurred in three dose-escalation patients: two with cutaneous melanoma and one with hepatocellular carcinoma. Of the 50 or so patients in dose escalation, about 20 had hepatocellular carcinoma, some 15 had melanoma, 9 had renal cell carcinoma and 9 had head and neck cancer. The monotherapy dose-escalation portion (N ≈ 50 patients) of the phase I ivuxolimab trial is reported in the paper. Intravenous ivuxolimab was administered to patients every 2 weeks at six dose levels: 0.01, 0.1, 0.3, 1.5, 3 and 10 mg/kg. In the dose-escalation cohort, nearly 85% of patients were male, and the mean age was 60 years with a range of roughly 20 to 80. The research as a whole found: Low levels of normalized T-cell clonal expansion were also seen in some nonresponding patients. On average, CD8+ T cells showed more expanded clones than CD4+ T cells after ivuxolimab. Clonal expansion of both CD4+ and CD8+ blood T cells was observed from baseline to week 6 at doses 0.1 to 3.0 mg/kg. Which antigens the clonally expanded peripheral T cells were specific for was not determined. Partial responders in the 0.1-3.0 mg/kg groups had among the lowest normalized peripheral clonal expansion, especially among CD8+ T cells.

Genomic DNA was extracted from sorted cells for sequencing of the TCRbeta CDR3 region. TCRbeta CDR3 regions were sequenced using the immunoSEQ Assay. TCRdb obtained this table from immuneACCESS and retained in-frame rearrangements with V and J assigned. These tables miss some clones; where compared with another copy, unresolved V genes account for less than half of the shortfall, and the remainder is unexplained. Present in this sample are some 19,000 clones, about 73% of which were seen just once. In total, the top ten clones hold about 16% of the sample. Trimming accounts for 5 bases at V and 0 bases at J, while the number of junction bases matched to no gene is 16. From the cysteine up to the phenylalanine, the CDR3 has a length of 20 residues. Left in the record is the CDR3 DNA by itself, 60 bases read in frame from the first base. CDR1 and CDR2, looked up from the germline V gene (reference sequence), are LNHDA and SQIVND.

As for this clone: Which antigen it targets is not known. Per-base quality was not reported, and no clone a single base away is much larger than it.

The trial excluded patients who had a history of autoimmune disease or who were on systemic immunosuppression. Peripheral blood for TCR sequencing was collected from all dose cohorts at baseline, on cycle 4 day 1, and on cycle 7 day 1. Samples were obtained from an open-label, multicenter, first-in-human phase I dose-escalation trial of ivuxolimab. Adults with locally advanced or metastatic melanoma, renal cell, hepatocellular, or head and neck squamous cell carcinoma were enrolled in the trial. Before TCR sequencing, CD4+ and CD8+ T cells were separately sorted from peripheral blood. The clonotype was recovered from an adult with an advanced solid tumor such as melanoma, head and neck, liver or kidney cancer. Material: CD4+ or CD8+ T cells sorted from blood, obtained in a trial of the OX40 agonist ivuxolimab. This chain joins TRBV19 to TRBJ2-7; TRBD2 matches 13 bases in the middle. The DNA is TGTGCCAGTAGTCTAAAACCGGGACTAGCGGGGAAATTGAGCTCCTACGAGCAGTACTTC. It specifies CASSLKPGLAGKLSSYEQYF.